The 15 T cell receptor beta chains below all came from one sample that was sequenced in a study of identical twins. TCRdb recomputed calls from the 5' RACE reads with MiXCR, one row per CDR3 protein. The data hold about 530,000 distinct CDR3 sequences, with 20% to 25% observed a single time. These data also formed part of another study, on yellow fever vaccine responses in identical twins.

Sequencing was carried out using CD4+ T cells sorted from blood. The receptors derive from a woman aged 18-29 years in good health.

This clonotype was recorded at least ten times. The genes are TRBV15 and TRBJ2-2, with 7 bases matching TRBD2. Looked up from germline, CDR1 is LNHNV and CDR2 is YYDKDF (reference sequence). J was trimmed by 3 bases and V by 2 bases; bases with no gene match: 15. The CDR3 runs 19 residues. The CDR3 bases are TGTGCCACCAGCAGACGTCCTTACGGTGGGAGGGAATACACCGGGGAGCTGTTTTTT. It codes for CATSRRPYGGREYTGELFF.

The chain has TRBV19 and TRBJ2-1; D perhaps matches TRBD1 (5 bases). Deletions cut 7 bases from V and 9 bases from J, with 13 bases between. CDR1 is LNHDA and CDR2 is SQIVND in the germline V gene (reference sequence). The CDR3 is 12 residues long. The CDR3 DNA sequence: TGTGCCAGTAAATGGACATTTGGTGAGCAGTTCTTC. Amino acids: CASKWTFGEQFF.

The chain combines TRBV3-1 with TRBJ2-1; 7 bases are a match to TRBD1. The V segment lost 2 bases and the J segment 3 bases; nucleotides outside the gene matches: 7. The CDR3 loop spans 16 amino acids. In germline, CDR1 is LGHDT, CDR2 YNNKEL (reference sequence). CDR3 coding DNA: TGTGCCAGCAGCCAACCAAAGACAGGGAACTACAATGAGCAGTTCTTC. Residues: CASSQPKTGNYNEQFF.

This clonotype appeared a few times. The chain links TRBV5-1 to TRBJ2-3, with 11 nucleotides matching TRBD1. V gave up 4 bases and J gave up 5 bases; unmatched junction bases: 6. The CDR3 is 15 residues long. Germline V gene sequence: CDR1 SGHRS, CDR2 YFSETQ. The CDR3 loop reads CASSTRTGGIDTQYF. In DNA, the CDR3 is TGCGCCAGCAGCACCCGGACAGGGGGCATAGATACGCAGTATTTT.

The chain has TRBV7-6 and TRBJ2-5, with a weak D call TRBD2 (6 bases). The CDR3 has 18 amino acids. Per germline, CDR1 SGHVS and CDR2 FNYEAQ. V gave up 1 base and J gave up 3 bases, with 21 bases separating them. CDR3 coding DNA: TGTGCCAGCAGCTTAGGCCGGGAGTCAAAGTTATATGAAGAGACCCAGTACTTC. This translates into CASSLGRESKLYEETQYF. Filled out from reference TRBV7-6 and TRBJ2-5, the complete variable domain reads GAGVSQSPRYKVTKRGQDVALRCDPISGHVSLYWYRQALGQGPEFLTYFNYEAQQDKSGLPNDRFSAERPEGSISTLTIQRTEQRDSAMYRCASSLGRESKLYEETQYFGPGTRLLVL.

The chain combines TRBV3-1 with TRBJ2-2, with a tentative D call TRBD2 (6 bases). This CDR3 contains 14 residues. Germline values: CDR1 LGHDT, CDR2 YNNKEL (reference sequence). V lost 0 bases and J 4 bases, leaving 6 bases between the germline ends. CDR3 sequence reads: CASSQEGGTGELFF. The CDR3 bases are TGTGCCAGCAGCCAAGAGGGAGGCACCGGGGAGCTGTTTTTT.

In its sample, this clonotype was seen a few times. The chain joins TRBV20-1 to TRBJ2-6; 8 bases align to TRBD1. Trimming cost V 7 bases and J 2 bases; bases outside gene matches: 4. The CDR3 sequence is 14 residues long. Germline lookup yields CDR1 DFQATT and CDR2 SNEGSKA (reference sequence). In nucleotides, the CDR3 is TGCAGTGGCAGACAGGGGACTGGGGCCAACGTCCTGACTTTC. Protein sequence: CSGRQGTGANVLTF.

The chain recombines TRBV12-3 or TRBV12-4 with TRBJ2-3; 7 bases match TRBD2. CDR3 length: 15 amino acids. J lost 4 bases, V lost 4 bases, and 8 bases had no gene match. The CDR3 is CASSSLTSEADTQYF. DNA for the CDR3: TGTGCCAGCAGTTCCCTTACTAGCGAGGCAGATACGCAGTATTTT.

The chain links TRBV2 to TRBJ2-3; D perhaps matches TRBD2 (6 bases). The CDR3 is 16 residues long. V dropped 4 bases and J dropped 8 bases, with 22 bases sitting between them. Germline-derived CDR1 and CDR2 are SNHLY and FYNNEI. The CDR3 DNA is TGTGCCAGCAGTGGAGCTGGACTCGGAGGGGACGGTACGCAGTATTTT. Translation gives CASSGAGLGGDGTQYF.

This clonotype was observed once. The chain has TRBV14 and TRBJ2-1, with D perhaps matching TRBD2 (6 bases). The V end was cut by 4 bases, the J end by 1 base, with 17 bases between. This CDR3 region has 17 residues. Germline values: CDR1 SGHDN, CDR2 FVKESK. The CDR3 spells CASSPKQAGVSYNEQFF. CDR3 bases: TGTGCCAGCAGCCCCAAACAAGCGGGCGTTTCCTACAATGAGCAGTTCTTC.

The V gene is TRBV9, the J gene TRBJ2-2, with 8 bases lining up with TRBD1. Germline trimming cut 4 bases from V and 6 bases from J; bases unmatched to any gene: 8. This CDR3 is 15 amino acids long. From germline, CDR1 is SGDLS and CDR2 YYNGEE. CDR3 nucleotides: TGTGCCAGCAGCCCTGACAGGGGAGTCCCCGGGGAGCTGTTTTTT. This codes for CASSPDRGVPGELFF.

This chain joins TRBV24-1 and TRBJ1-2, with D tentatively TRBD1 (6 bases). Per germline, CDR1 KGHDR and CDR2 SFDVKD. The CDR3 is 14 amino acids. The V end lost 4 bases, the J end lost 2 bases, and 10 bases lay between the germline ends. CDR3 nucleotide sequence: TGTGCCACCAGTGACGGGACATGGAACTATGGCTACACCTTC. Protein sequence: CATSDGTWNYGYTF.

V gene TRBV7-2 combines with J gene TRBJ2-7; D gene ambiguous. From germline, CDR1 is SGHTA and CDR2 FQGNSA. Trimming removed 0 bases at V and 2 bases at J, with 11 bases between. The CDR3 sequence is 15 residues long. The CDR3 reads CASSLAGSTAYEQYF. In DNA, the CDR3 is TGTGCCAGCAGCTTAGCCGGGTCTACCGCCTACGAGCAGTACTTC.

The chain combines TRBV5-1 with TRBJ2-3; the match to TRBD2 covers 12 bases. Germline lookup yields CDR1 SGHRS and CDR2 YFSETQ. The length of the CDR3 is 17 residues. The J segment lost 6 bases and the V segment lost 2 bases, leaving 10 bases of the junction unmatched. This CDR3 is CASSLVGLAGPGDTQYF. The DNA for the CDR3 is TGCGCCAGCAGCTTAGTAGGACTAGCGGGACCCGGGGATACGCAGTATTTT.

The V and J genes are TRBV12-3 or TRBV12-4 and TRBJ2-7; 10 bases agree with TRBD2. J was trimmed by 3 bases and V by 5 bases; bases with no gene match: 4. CDR3 length equals 14 residues. CDR3 nucleotides: TGTGCCAGCAGTACCGGGACTAGCGTCTACGAGCAGTACTTC. Translation gives CASSTGTSVYEQYF.